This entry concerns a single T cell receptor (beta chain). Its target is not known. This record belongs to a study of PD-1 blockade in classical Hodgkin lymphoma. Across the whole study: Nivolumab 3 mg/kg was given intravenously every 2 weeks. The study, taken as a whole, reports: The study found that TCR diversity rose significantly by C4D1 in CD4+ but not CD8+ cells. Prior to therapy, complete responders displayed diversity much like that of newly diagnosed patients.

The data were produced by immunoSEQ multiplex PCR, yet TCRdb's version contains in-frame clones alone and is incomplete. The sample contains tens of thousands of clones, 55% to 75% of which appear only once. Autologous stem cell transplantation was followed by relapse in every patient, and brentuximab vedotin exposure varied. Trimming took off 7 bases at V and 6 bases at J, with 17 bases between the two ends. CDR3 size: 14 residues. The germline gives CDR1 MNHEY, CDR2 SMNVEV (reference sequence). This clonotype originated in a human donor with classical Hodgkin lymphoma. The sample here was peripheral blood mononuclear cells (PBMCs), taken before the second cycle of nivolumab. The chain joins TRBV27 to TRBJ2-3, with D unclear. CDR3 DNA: TGTGCCAGCATGAAGAGCATTAGCAGGGATACGCAGTATTTT. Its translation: CASMKSISRDTQYF.